Presented here are 25 T cell receptor beta chains from one specimen sequenced in a study of blood T cell repertoires in COVID-19. Method: immunoSEQ multiplex PCR; TCRdb's copy keeps in-frame clones and lacks some. Of 150,000 to 200,000 clones listed, about 89% are singletons. The sequencing input was peripheral blood. The receptors stem from a man between 65 and 80 years old with acute or convalescent COVID-19.

The chain has TRBV28 and TRBJ2-2; D is ambiguous. CDR3 size: 17 residues. CDR1 and CDR2 (germline): MDHEN, SYDVKM. V lost 6 bases and J 2 bases, leaving 19 bases between the germline ends. The CDR3 DNA follows: TGTGCCAGCAGCCTTGACCCAGCGAGTTCCAACACCGGGGAGCTGTTTTTT. Its translation is CASSLDPASSNTGELFF.

The chain links TRBV28 to TRBJ1-2, with 7 positions matching TRBD1. V gave up 4 bases and J gave up 0 bases; unmatched junction bases: 5. Germline V lookup: CDR1 MDHEN, CDR2 SYDVKM. The CDR3 runs 15 residues. The CDR3 DNA reads as TGTGCCAGCAGTTCCTCCGGGACAGCTAACTATGGCTACACCTTC. Protein sequence: CASSSSGTANYGYTF.

This sequence joins TRBV9 and TRBJ2-1; D gene ambiguous. Between the trimmed V and J ends, which lost 0 bases and 0 bases, there was a span of 4 bases. The CDR3 loop spans 14 amino acids. Per the germline V gene, CDR1 is SGDLS and CDR2 is YYNGEE. The CDR3 DNA reads TGTGCCAGCAGCGTAGAGCCCTCCTACAATGAGCAGTTCTTC. Translated: CASSVEPSYNEQFF.

The chain carries TRBV5-4 and TRBJ2-7; the match to TRBD2 covers 14 bases. The CDR3 has 15 residues. The V segment lost 4 bases and the J segment 3 bases; nucleotides outside the gene matches: 3. CDR1 is SGHNT, CDR2 YYREEE, per germline (reference sequence). CDR3 sequence: CASSPGLAGGYEQYF. CDR3 nucleotide sequence: TGTGCCAGCAGCCCCGGACTAGCGGGAGGCTACGAGCAGTACTTC.

This clone was detected only once. The rearrangement joins TRBV5-4 to TRBJ1-3; D is possibly TRBD1 (5 bases). V lost 2 bases and J lost 1, with 7 bases in between. The CDR3 has 14 amino acids. Per the germline V gene, CDR1 is SGHNT and CDR2 is YYREEE (reference sequence). This CDR3 reads CASSLRGSGNTIYF. For the CDR3, the DNA is TGTGCCAGCAGCTTAAGGGGATCTGGAAACACCATATATTTT.

The chain couples TRBV29-1 to TRBJ2-7; 13 nucleotides line up with TRBD2. Germline V gene lookup returns CDR1 SQVTM and CDR2 ANQGSEA. The V segment lost 0 bases and the J segment 1 base; nucleotides outside the gene matches: 3. The CDR3 covers 16 residues. In DNA form, the CDR3 reads TGCAGCGTTGAAGAACGACTAGCGGGAGGTTCCTACGAGCAGTACTTC. Amino acids: CSVEERLAGGSYEQYF.

The chain employs TRBV5-1 and TRBJ2-5, with D perhaps matching TRBD1 (6 bases). Trimming cost V 3 bases and J 2 bases, with 11 bases left between them. Germline V gene data show CDR1 as SGHRS and CDR2 as YFSETQ. CDR3 length equals 14 residues. In nucleotides, the CDR3 is TGCGCCAGCAGCTCACAGGGTGGTCAAGAGACCCAGTACTTC. Translation: CASSSQGGQETQYF.

The rearrangement joins TRBV5-4 to TRBJ2-5, with a weak D call TRBD1 (7 bases). V was cut by 4 bases and J by 2 bases, with 12 bases left in between. Germline CDR1 reads SGHNT; CDR2 reads YYREEE (reference sequence). The length of the CDR3 is 14 residues. The CDR3 loop is CASSPAGGQETQYF. The CDR3 DNA follows: TGTGCCAGCAGCCCCGCAGGGGGGCAAGAGACCCAGTACTTC.

This clone was observed once. The V gene is TRBV15, the J gene TRBJ2-6, with 7 bases matching TRBD2. V gave up 0 bases and J gave up 2 bases; unmatched junction bases: 13. There are 20 residues in the CDR3. Germline V gives CDR1 LNHNV, CDR2 YYDKDF (reference sequence). CDR3 sequence (DNA): TGTGCCACCAGCAGAGATCGGGGAGGGACCGTTATAACTGGGGCCAACGTCCTGACTTTC. Translated, it gives CATSRDRGGTVITGANVLTF.

J is TRBJ2-3 and V is TRBV9, with a possible D match to TRBD1 (6 bases). V lost 3 bases and J 3 bases, leaving 8 bases between the germline ends. The CDR3 loop spans 13 amino acids. The germline V gene has CDR1 SGDLS and CDR2 YYNGEE. CDR3 protein: CASSETGTDTQYF. The CDR3 DNA reads TGTGCCAGCAGCGAAACAGGGACAGATACGCAGTATTTT.

The chain employs TRBV5-1 and TRBJ1-2; perhaps TRBD1 as D (5 bases). CDR3 length: 14 residues. The ends were cut back, 5 bases at V and 0 bases at J, with 11 bases in the middle. Germline V gene lookup returns CDR1 SGHRS and CDR2 YFSETQ. CDR3 protein: CASRYTGSNYGYTF. The CDR3 DNA is TGCGCCAGCAGATACACAGGCTCTAACTATGGCTACACCTTC.

The V gene is TRBV5-1, the J gene TRBJ1-4; the match to TRBD1 covers 9 bases. The CDR3 length is 14 residues. V lost 4 bases to trimming and J lost 6 bases; unmatched junction nucleotides: 4. Looked up from germline, CDR1 is SGHRS and CDR2 is YFSETQ. DNA for the CDR3: TGCGCCAGCAGCCCTGGGGACAGGGATGAAAAACTGTTTTTT. This translates into CASSPGDRDEKLFF. Supplemented by reference TRBV5-1 and TRBJ1-4, the full variable domain reads KAGVTQTPRYLIKTRGQQVTLSCSPISGHRSVSWYQQTPGQGLQFLFEYFSETQRNKGNFPGRFSGRQFSNSRSEMNVSTLELGDSALYLCASSPGDRDEKLFFGSGTQLSVL.

The rearrangement uses TRBV4-1 and TRBJ2-7; D perhaps matches TRBD1 (5 bases). The CDR3 is made up of 16 amino acids. Deletions cut 0 bases from V and 1 base from J, with 13 bases between. Germline CDR1 MGHRA, CDR2 YSYEKL. The CDR3 is CASSQDPGWGSYEQYF. As DNA, the CDR3 is TGCGCCAGCAGCCAAGATCCAGGGTGGGGATCCTACGAGCAGTACTTC.

The gene calls are TRBV18 and TRBJ2-7, with 9 bases fitting TRBD1. Germline CDR1 KGHSH, CDR2 LQKENI. V lost 6 bases and J lost 4; bases outside the gene matches: 13. The CDR3 extends over 16 amino acids. The CDR3 nucleotides read TGTGCCAGCTCCCAGTCCTTAGGGGGACAGGGATACGAGCAGTACTTC. This codes for CASSQSLGGQGYEQYF.

The rearrangement links TRBV7-2 to TRBJ2-3; 13 bases are a match to TRBD2. Unmatched junction bases numbered 4, after V lost 6 bases and J lost 1 base. The CDR3 loop spans 16 amino acids. Germline CDR1 reads SGHTA; CDR2 reads FQGNSA. This CDR3 reads CASRQGLAGGTDTQYF. CDR3 coding DNA: TGTGCCAGCAGGCAAGGACTAGCGGGGGGCACAGATACGCAGTATTTT.

The genes are TRBV6-5 and TRBJ1-3; tentatively, D is TRBD1 (6 bases). The CDR3 has 14 amino acids. Deletions cut 0 bases from V and 3 bases from J, with 6 bases between. Germline lookup yields CDR1 MNHEY and CDR2 SVGAGI. Here the CDR3 DNA reads TGTGCCAGCAGTTACTCGACAGGTGGAAACACCATATATTTT. Translating gives CASSYSTGGNTIYF.

The V call is TRBV6-6, the J call TRBJ1-1, with 10 bases aligning to TRBD1. CDR3 size: 16 residues. The junction had 4 bases not matched to a gene; V was cut back by 0 bases and J by 3 bases. In germline, CDR1 is MNHNY, CDR2 SVGAGI (reference sequence). The CDR3 coding sequence is TGTGCCAGCAGTTACTCTGGGACAGGGGTTGACACTGAAGCTTTCTTT. Protein sequence: CASSYSGTGVDTEAFF.

The V and J genes are TRBV4-2 and TRBJ1-2; D is unresolved. This CDR3 has 14 amino acids. CDR1 is LGHNA and CDR2 is YNFKEQ in the germline V gene. V was shortened by 2 bases and J by 3 bases, with 10 bases between the two germline ends. The CDR3: CASSQLNTDYGYTF. CDR3 bases: TGTGCCAGCAGCCAATTAAACACCGACTATGGCTACACCTTC.

The chain employs TRBV5-1 and TRBJ1-1; tentatively, D is TRBD1 (6 bases). Deletions cut 2 bases from V and 3 bases from J, with 8 bases between. The CDR3 runs to 13 residues. Germline V CDR1 and CDR2: SGHRS, YFSETQ. The CDR3 loop reads CASSFKGDTEAFF. As DNA, the CDR3 is TGCGCCAGCAGCTTCAAGGGGGACACTGAAGCTTTCTTT.

The chain employs TRBV29-1 and TRBJ2-2, with TRBD2 as a possible D gene (6 bases). V dropped 0 bases and J dropped 4 bases, with 12 bases sitting between them. CDR1 SQVTM and CDR2 ANQGSEA come from the germline V gene. CDR3 length equals 15 residues. The chain's CDR3 is CSVEDSPGATGELFF. CDR3 nucleotides: TGCAGCGTTGAAGATTCTCCGGGAGCCACCGGGGAGCTGTTTTTT.

This sequence joins TRBV5-4 and TRBJ1-5; D is possibly TRBD1 (5 bases). Per germline, CDR1 SGHNT and CDR2 YYREEE (reference sequence). Trimming stripped 0 bases from V and 2 bases from J, with 12 bases between. The CDR3 has 16 amino acids. CDR3 DNA: TGTGCCAGCAGCTTGGACCAGGGACTCGGCAATCAGCCCCAGCATTTT. It translates to CASSLDQGLGNQPQHF.

CDR3 residues: CASSLGRGPNEKLFF. CDR3 nucleotide sequence: TGTGCCAGCAGCTTAGGGCGGGGCCCTAATGAAAAACTGTTTTTT. V and J are TRBV7-2 and TRBJ1-4, with D maybe TRBD1 (5 bases). With 1 base removed from V and 3 bases from J, the gap between germline ends came to 9 bases. CDR3 length equals 15 residues. CDR1 and CDR2 from the germline V gene are SGHTA and FQGNSA.

This chain joins TRBV5-1 and TRBJ1-6, with 7 bases aligning to TRBD1. CDR1 is SGHRS, CDR2 YFSETQ, per germline. This CDR3 has 14 residues. The trim removed 4 bases at V and 7 bases at J, leaving 5 bases unmatched. CDR3 bases: TGCGCCAGCAGCAAAGAGACAGGGAATTCACCCCTCCACTTT. Its protein product is CASSKETGNSPLHF.

The chain carries TRBV21-1 and TRBJ1-5; TRBD1, the table's D call, was not compared with the DNA. TRBV21-1 constitutes a pseudogene. The CDR3 loop spans 15 amino acids. CDR3 nucleotide sequence: TGTGCCAGCTCCCGAGGGGGCAGAGTAAATCAGCCCCAGCATTTT. Protein product: CASSRGGRVNQPQHF.

This chain links TRBV6-5 with TRBJ2-3, with D perhaps matching TRBD1 (6 bases). Germline values: CDR1 MNHEY, CDR2 SVGAGI. This CDR3 spans 14 amino acids. The V end lost 6 bases, the J end lost 1 base, and 11 bases lay between the germline ends. The CDR3 nucleotides are TGTGCCAGCAGCAACAGGGACGGCACAGATACGCAGTATTTT. Its protein product is CASSNRDGTDTQYF.